The rows below give T cell receptor beta chains drawn from one sample of a study of blood T cells in healthy people across ages. Each CDR3 protein is one row after TCRdb ran MiXCR on the 5' RACE reads. The table shows about 1.5 million distinct CDR3 sequences, with under 55% occurring only once. Sequences were obtained from blood. The source of these receptors is a woman aged 18-29 years in good health. The CDR3 runs from the conserved cysteine through the conserved F or W. The D gene is left open where the match is weak. Clone size is stated in some rows and not others, as once, few, many or a class when expanded.

clone_size	j_call	cdr3_length	d_call	v_call	cdr3_nt	cdr3_aa
NA	TRBJ2-5	15	TRBD1	TRBV10-3	TGTGCCATCAGTGATCTTCAGGGGGCTCGGGAGACCCAGTACTTC	CAISDLQGARETQYF
NA	TRBJ2-3	15	TRBD2	TRBV13	TGTGCCAGCAGCTTAGCGGGACTAAACACAGATACGCAGTATTTT	CASSLAGLNTDTQYF
NA	TRBJ2-3	15	TRBD1	TRBV6-1	TGTGCCAGCAGGGACAGGGGGCCGTTTTCAAATACGCAGTATTTT	CASRDRGPFSNTQYF
NA	TRBJ1-1	12	NA	TRBV7-9	TGTGCCAGCGGGAGGTGGAACACTGAAGCTTTCTTT	CASGRWNTEAFF
NA	TRBJ2-5	16	TRBD2	TRBV20-1	TGCAGTGCTAACTTACCCCTAGCGGGCTATCCCAATGAGCAGTACTTC	CSANLPLAGYPNEQYF
NA	TRBJ2-7	13	NA	TRBV19	TGTGCCAGTAGTATAGAGGACGGCTACGAGCAGTACTTC	CASSIEDGYEQYF
few	TRBJ1-5	13	TRBD1	TRBV20-1	TGCAGTGCAACCGACAGGGCCAATCAGCCCCAGCATTTT	CSATDRANQPQHF
NA	TRBJ2-7	15	NA	TRBV5-1	TGCGCCAGCACTCTTTTTACCAGCTCCTACAATGAGCAGTACTTC	CASTLFTSSYNEQYF
NA	TRBJ2-7	15	NA	TRBV7-8	TGTGCCAGCAGTCGGACAGCCTGGACTTCCTACGAGCAGTACTTC	CASSRTAWTSYEQYF
few	TRBJ2-7	14	NA	TRBV7-9	TGTGCCAGCAGCTTCCAGACGGATCCCTACGAGCAGTACTTC	CASSFQTDPYEQYF
few	TRBJ1-5	14	TRBD1	TRBV6-1	TGTGCCAGCAGTGGTAGACAGGGGAATCAGCCCCAGCATTTT	CASSGRQGNQPQHF
few	TRBJ1-1	13	NA	TRBV7-9	TGTGCCAGCAGCAGCACAGTGGACACTGAAGCTTTCTTT	CASSSTVDTEAFF
NA	TRBJ2-1	14	NA	TRBV4-3	TGCGCCAGCAGCCAAAGCGGACCTGGGAATGAGCAGTTCTTC	CASSQSGPGNEQFF
NA	TRBJ2-1	15	NA	TRBV7-2	TGTGCCAGCAGCTTCTGGATTAGGAAGACCAATGAGCAGTTCTTC	CASSFWIRKTNEQFF
NA	TRBJ2-3	13	NA	TRBV15	TGTGCCACCGGAGGGGGATCCACAGATGCGCAGTATTTT	CATGGGSTDAQYF
NA	TRBJ1-2	13	TRBD1	TRBV28	TGTGCCAGCACCCCCACAGGGGGCAGTGGCTACACCTTC	CASTPTGGSGYTF
many	TRBJ2-1	14	NA	TRBV4-2	TGTGCCAGCAGCCAAGAATCTAGCAAATATGAGCAGTTCTTC	CASSQESSKYEQFF
NA	TRBJ2-1	19	NA	TRBV7-3	TGTGCCAGCAGCTTACGGGGTCTAGCCGATTCGAGCTCCTACAATGAGCAGTTCTTC	CASSLRGLADSSSYNEQFF
few	TRBJ2-1	15	TRBD2	TRBV29-1	TGCAGCGTTTCCCCGACTAGCGGGAGCTACAATGAGCAGTTCTTC	CSVSPTSGSYNEQFF
NA	TRBJ2-1	13	NA	TRBV6-5	TGTGCCAGCAGTTACTCGTCCGGGTCTGAGCAGTTCTTC	CASSYSSGSEQFF
NA	TRBJ1-2	15	TRBD1	TRBV12-3/TRBV12-4	TGTGCCAGCAGTTTGACACAGGGGGCTGCACTTGGCTACACCTTC	CASSLTQGAALGYTF
NA	TRBJ1-6	15	NA	TRBV4-1	TGCGCCAGCAGCCACGGGAGGAGGGATAATTCACCCCTCCACTTT	CASSHGRRDNSPLHF
NA	TRBJ2-7	15	TRBD2	TRBV20-1	TGCAGTGCTAGCGGGACTAGCGGAATTACTGACGAGCAGTACTTC	CSASGTSGITDEQYF
NA	TRBJ2-1	12	NA	TRBV24-1	TGTGCCACCAGTGATTTCGCCGATGAGCAGTTCTTC	CATSDFADEQFF
few	TRBJ1-4	13	TRBD1	TRBV20-1	TGCAGTGCAAGACAGGGGGTGGAAGAAAAACTGTTTTTT	CSARQGVEEKLFF
once	TRBJ1-3	16	TRBD1	TRBV6-8	TGTGCCAGCAAAGAAGACAGGGCCACCTCTGGAAACACCATATATTTT	CASKEDRATSGNTIYF
NA	TRBJ1-1	13	NA	TRBV20-1	TGCAGTGCTAGAGAATCACGGGACACTGAAGCTTTCTTT	CSARESRDTEAFF